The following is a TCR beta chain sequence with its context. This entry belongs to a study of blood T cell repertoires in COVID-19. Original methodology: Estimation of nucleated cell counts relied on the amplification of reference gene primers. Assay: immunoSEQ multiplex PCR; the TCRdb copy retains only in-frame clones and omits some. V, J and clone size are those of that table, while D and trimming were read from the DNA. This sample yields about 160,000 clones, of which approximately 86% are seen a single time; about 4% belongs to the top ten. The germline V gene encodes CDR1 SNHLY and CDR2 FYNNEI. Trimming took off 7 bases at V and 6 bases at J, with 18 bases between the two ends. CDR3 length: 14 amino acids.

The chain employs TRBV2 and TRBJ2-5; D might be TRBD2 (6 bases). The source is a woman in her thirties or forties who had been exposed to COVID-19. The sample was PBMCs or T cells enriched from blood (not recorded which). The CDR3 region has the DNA TGTGCCAGCATCGGGGCGGGACCGGTACAGACCCAGTACTTC. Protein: CASIGAGPVQTQYF.